Sequencing of this T cell receptor (beta chain) was carried out in a study of T cell repertoires in cytomegalovirus infection. Study-level background: Through public TCR beta signatures, both CMV infection and matching HLA type were indicated. Study conclusions and caveats: Pooled public TCR beta family frequency picked out CMV carriers with the relevant HLA. The study found HLA-C-restricted CMV-specific TCR beta clonotypes dominating the ex vivo response.

With 6 bases clipped from V and 2 bases from J, the junction kept 4 bases outside the gene matches. CDR1 is MDHEN and CDR2 is SYDVKM in the germline V gene. The CDR3 spans 14 residues. TCRdb analysed the reads with MiXCR anew, one entry per CDR3 protein. The sample lists under 250,000 distinct CDR3 sequences, under 8.5% occurring once. This clonotype has at least ten counts. What it binds is unknown. J is TRBJ1-5 and V is TRBV28; 7 nucleotides match TRBD1. The clonotype was recovered from a human donor in good health (CMV status not recorded). Some clones in this sample may be carry-over from other donors' samples. Sequencing was carried out using PBMCs. CDR3 sequence: CASSLQGGNQPQHF. In DNA form, the CDR3 reads TGTGCCAGCAGCCTTCAGGGGGGCAATCAGCCCCAGCATTTT.